The sequence of this T cell receptor (beta chain) was determined in a study of Graves' ophthalmopathy and Graves' hyperthyroidism. Study-wide context: Specimen type is peripheral blood, obtained at initial diagnosis before any treatment.

Findings and limits, study-wide: Ophthalmopathy could be told apart from stable hyperthyroidism by a 13-signature model (about 90% sensitivity, around 78% specificity).

The TCR beta CDR3 regions underwent amplification from RNA transcripts. Second-round multiplex PCR came after first-round RT-PCR with HTBI primers. TCRdb ran MiXCR on the multiplex PCR reads and lists one entry per CDR3 protein. The data hold 350,000 to 450,000 distinct CDR3 sequences, with about 21% observed a single time. This clonotype was seen ten or more times. The antigen is not known. The CDR3 covers 14 residues. Germline V gene data show CDR1 as LNHDA and CDR2 as SQIVND (reference sequence). J gave up 4 bases and V 8 bases, and 7 bases lay outside the gene matches. Over 18 months of follow-up, stable hyperthyroidism required that no ophthalmopathy appear. The starting material, more than 8 ml of fresh peripheral blood, provided the PBMCs.

The clonotype was recovered from a woman aged 18-29 years with stable Graves' hyperthyroidism. The rearrangement links TRBV19 to TRBJ1-2, with TRBD1 identical over 10 bases. The sample was peripheral blood. For the CDR3, the DNA is TGTGCCAGTGACGGGACAGGGGAAACCTATGGCTACACCTTC. It translates to CASDGTGETYGYTF. Using reference TRBV19 and TRBJ1-2 for the parts outside the CDR3, the full variable domain is DGGITQSPKYLFRKEGQNVTLSCEQNLNHDAMYWYRQDPGQGLRLIYYSQIVNDFQKGDIAEGYSVSREKKESFPLTVTSAQKNPTAFYLCASDGTGETYGYTFGSGTRLTVV.